The 27 T cell receptor beta chains reported below all come from one sample, sequenced in a study of T-cell reconstitution after alpha-beta-depleted transplantation in children. Construction of the TCRbeta library involved unique molecular identifiers. TCRdb independently ran MiXCR on the PCR reads; one entry per CDR3 protein. The sample lists some 450,000 distinct CDR3 sequences; approximately 42% were seen once. Material: PBMCs, obtained before TCRalphabeta/CD19-depleted stem cell transplant. These receptors all stem from a girl aged 2-10 years with aplastic anemia, due to receive a stem cell transplant.

This chain links TRBV4-2 with TRBJ2-7; 12 bases are a match to TRBD2. Germline V gives CDR1 LGHNA, CDR2 YNFKEQ. With V trimmed by 3 bases and J by 3 bases, 3 bases remained unmatched. This CDR3 region has 15 residues. The CDR3 here is CASSHLLAGGYEQYF. The CDR3 coding sequence is TGTGCCAGCAGCCACTTACTAGCGGGAGGCTACGAGCAGTACTTC.

The rearrangement joins TRBV2 to TRBJ2-3; TRBD2 might be the D (6 bases). There are 14 residues in the CDR3. Trimming removed 6 bases from V and 3 bases from J, with 13 bases in between. In germline, CDR1 is SNHLY, CDR2 FYNNEI. The CDR3 spells CASRAQGGTDTQYF. DNA of the CDR3: TGTGCCAGCAGGGCGCAGGGAGGAACAGATACGCAGTATTTT.

The chain joins TRBV20-1 to TRBJ2-1; 8 nucleotides align to TRBD1. This CDR3 spans 15 amino acids. The V and J ends lost 6 bases and 6 bases, in that order; junction bases with no gene match: 13. CDR1 is DFQATT and CDR2 is SNEGSKA in the germline V gene (reference sequence). The CDR3 DNA reads TGCAGTGCGGTCCTACAGGGGGTTTCGACCAATGAGCAGTTCTTC. Translated, it gives CSAVLQGVSTNEQFF.

This clonotype was seen at least ten times. The chain carries TRBV7-9 and TRBJ2-2, with 8 bases fitting TRBD2. The CDR3 covers 14 residues. V gave up 5 bases and J gave up 7 bases; unmatched junction bases: 6. Germline V lookup: CDR1 SEHNR, CDR2 FQNEAQ (reference sequence). This CDR3 reads CASSPRRGVGELFF. CDR3 coding DNA: TGTGCCAGCAGCCCCAGGCGGGGGGTCGGGGAGCTGTTTTTT.

The chain carries TRBV20-1 and TRBJ1-5; D may be TRBD1 (5 bases). The CDR3 sequence is 14 residues long. V was trimmed by 3 bases and J by 4 bases, leaving 13 bases between them. CDR1 DFQATT and CDR2 SNEGSKA come from the germline V gene (reference sequence). In DNA form, the CDR3 reads TGCAGTGCTAGGCGGGGGTCGAGTAATCAGCCCCAGCATTTT. Its protein product is CSARRGSSNQPQHF.

The chain uses TRBV12-3 or TRBV12-4 and TRBJ2-7; maybe TRBD2 (5 bases). CDR3 length: 15 residues. Trimming removed 5 bases from V and 5 bases from J, with 19 bases in between. CDR3 protein: CASSPDIVGVNEQYF. Here the CDR3 DNA reads TGTGCCAGCAGTCCCGACATTGTCGGGGTGAACGAGCAGTACTTC.

This chain connects TRBV7-9 to TRBJ2-1, with D hard to call. Germline loops: CDR1 SEHNR, CDR2 FQNEAQ (reference sequence). The CDR3 has 15 residues. V gave up 4 bases and J gave up 6 bases, with 16 bases separating them. The chain's CDR3 is CASSSPSISPNEQFF. The CDR3 bases are TGTGCCAGCAGCTCCCCGAGCATCAGCCCCAATGAGCAGTTCTTC. Combining the CDR3 with reference TRBV7-9 and TRBJ2-1 gives the whole variable domain DTGVSQNPRHKITKRGQNVTFRCDPISEHNRLYWYRQTLGQGPEFLTYFQNEAQLEKSRLLSDRFSAERPKGSFSTLEIQRTEQGDSAMYLCASSSPSISPNEQFFGPGTRLTVL.

This clonotype has ten or more counts. The CDR3 coding sequence is TGTGCCAGCGGCCTGGGGACGGGCGGGTCGGACGAGCAGTACTTC. Its protein is CASGLGTGGSDEQYF. The rearrangement links TRBV21-1 to TRBJ2-7; TRBD2, the table's D call, lacks a check against the DNA. TRBV21-1 has pseudogene status. This CDR3 comprises 15 residues.

CDR3 bases: TGCAGTGCTCGGGACAAAACCTACGAGCAGTACTTC. Translating gives CSARDKTYEQYF. The chain links TRBV20-1 to TRBJ2-7, with a tentative D call TRBD1 (6 bases). This CDR3 is built from 12 residues. Germline CDR1 reads DFQATT; CDR2 reads SNEGSKA (reference sequence). V dropped 5 bases and J dropped 2 bases, with 10 bases sitting between them.

V usage is TRBV20-1 and J usage is TRBJ1-5; D might be TRBD1 (6 bases). The CDR3 contains 13 residues. The germline V and J ends were trimmed by 6 bases and 8 bases, with 17 bases remaining between them. Germline CDR1 DFQATT, CDR2 SNEGSKA (reference sequence). Here the CDR3 reads CSAGRGGLKPQHF. The CDR3, as DNA: TGCAGTGCCGGGCGTGGGGGCCTGAAGCCCCAGCATTTT.

This chain joins TRBV12-3 or TRBV12-4 and TRBJ1-6, with TRBD1 matching 7 bases. The CDR3 is made up of 15 amino acids. The ends lost 5 bases at V and 9 bases at J; junction bases unmatched: 10. The CDR3 is CASSTQGGLSSPLHF. CDR3 nucleotides: TGTGCCAGCAGTACGCAGGGGGGCCTTAGTTCACCCCTCCACTTT.

J is TRBJ2-1 and V is TRBV6-2 or TRBV6-3; 8 bases map to TRBD1. The CDR3 totals 16 residues. Germline V gene sequence: CDR1 MNHEY, CDR2 SVGEGT. V lost 6 bases, J lost 1 base, and 8 bases stayed unmatched. The CDR3 loop reads CASRRWTGPSYNEQFF. CDR3 nucleotides: TGTGCCAGCAGACGATGGACAGGGCCGTCCTACAATGAGCAGTTCTTC.

This chain connects TRBV15 to TRBJ2-1, with 8 bases matching TRBD1. The CDR3 runs 15 residues. V lost 3 bases, J lost 7 bases, and 8 bases stayed unmatched. CDR1 is LNHNV, CDR2 YYDKDF, per germline (reference sequence). The DNA of the CDR3 is TGTGCCACCAGCAGCAGCAGGGGGCGAGGGAATGAGCAGTTCTTC. Translating it yields CATSSSRGRGNEQFF.

In its sample, this clonotype was seen once. This chain joins TRBV10-3 and TRBJ2-5; D perhaps matches TRBD2 (7 bases). The germline V and J ends were trimmed by 10 bases and 5 bases, with 23 bases remaining between them. Per the germline V gene, CDR1 is ENHRY and CDR2 is SYGVKD. The CDR3 is 15 residues long. The CDR3 sequence is CATQEGGAGVETQYF. The CDR3 DNA reads as TGTGCCACCCAAGAGGGGGGGGCGGGTGTTGAGACCCAGTACTTC.

The chain carries TRBV20-1 and TRBJ2-3, with TRBD2 identical over 11 bases. This CDR3 comprises 15 residues. V shed 2 bases, J shed 4 bases, and the junction held 5 bases outside the gene matches. Per the germline V gene, CDR1 is DFQATT and CDR2 is SNEGSKA (reference sequence). This chain's CDR3 is CSARLGTSGADTQYF. CDR3 DNA: TGCAGTGCTAGATTGGGGACTAGCGGCGCAGATACGCAGTATTTT.

Details on this clonotype: A much larger clonotype is one base distant, so this may be a read error. The chain links TRBV5-6 to TRBJ2-7; the match to TRBD1 covers 8 bases. Germline values: CDR1 SGHDT, CDR2 YYEEEE. This CDR3 has 13 residues. With V trimmed by 0 bases and J by 10 bases, 6 bases remained unmatched. The CDR3 nucleotides read TGTGCCAGCAGCTTGGGCGGACAGGGATGCCAGTACTTC. It translates to CASSLGGQGCQYF. The variable domain in full, with the rest retrieved from reference TRBV5-6 and TRBJ2-7, is DAGVTQSPTHLIKTRGQQVTLRCSPKSGHDTVSWYQQALGQGPQFIFQYYEEEERQRGNFPDRFSGHQFPNYSSELNVNALLLGDSALYLCASSLGGQGCQYFGPGTRLTVT.

This clonotype showed up just a few times. The V call is TRBV7-2, the J call TRBJ2-4; TRBD2 is a possible D gene (6 bases). This CDR3 spans 16 amino acids. V gave up 5 bases and J gave up 4 bases, with 18 bases separating them. Per germline, CDR1 SGHTA and CDR2 FQGNSA. The CDR3 loop is CASSQNRRGSKNIQYF. In DNA form, the CDR3 reads TGTGCCAGCAGCCAAAATCGGAGGGGATCAAAAAACATTCAGTACTTC.

This clonotype was counted once. V and J are TRBV6-1 and TRBJ2-5; the D gene is possibly TRBD2 (5 bases). With 6 bases removed from V and 2 bases from J, the gap between germline ends came to 16 bases. This CDR3 is built from 15 residues. Per the germline V gene, CDR1 is MNHNS and CDR2 is SASEGT. CDR3 amino acids: CASSPSGPMQETQYF. The CDR3 DNA sequence: TGTGCCAGCAGCCCAAGCGGACCCATGCAAGAGACCCAGTACTTC.

In this sample, this clonotype turned up many times. The chain links TRBV30 to TRBJ1-2, with D unresolved. Germline assignment: CDR1 GTSNPN and CDR2 SVGIG (reference sequence). Trimming pared 1 base from V and 6 bases from J, leaving 9 bases between. The CDR3 extends over 12 amino acids. CDR3 sequence: CAWSASIDGYTF. CDR3 in DNA: TGTGCCTGGAGTGCGAGTATCGATGGCTACACCTTC. The full variable domain, with the rest looked up from reference TRBV30 and TRBJ1-2, is SQTIHQWPATLVQPVGSPLSLECTVEGTSNPNLYWYRQAAGRGLQLLFYSVGIGQISSEVPQNLSASRPQDRQFILSSKKLLLSDSGFYLCAWSASIDGYTFGSGTRLTVV.

In its sample, this clonotype was seen a few times. The V call is TRBV30, the J call TRBJ1-1; D gene unclear. Germline values: CDR1 GTSNPN, CDR2 SVGIG (reference sequence). V lost 5 bases and J lost 6, with 16 bases in between. CDR3 size: 13 residues. CDR3 bases: TGTGCCTGGGATTCGGCGGGTTGGGCTGAAGCTTTCTTT. This encodes CAWDSAGWAEAFF.

The gene calls are TRBV7-3 and TRBJ2-3; 11 bases map to TRBD2. The CDR3 extends over 17 amino acids. V lost 0 bases to trimming and J lost 2 bases; unmatched junction nucleotides: 4. CDR1 is SGHTA and CDR2 is FQGTGA in the germline V gene. CDR3 residues: CASSLTGTSGITDTQYF. In DNA form, the CDR3 reads TGTGCCAGCAGCTTAACGGGGACTAGCGGCATCACAGATACGCAGTATTTT.

The rearrangement uses TRBV3-1 and TRBJ2-5; D remains unclear. The CDR3 runs to 12 residues. Between the trimmed V and J ends, which lost 2 bases and 5 bases, there was a span of 6 bases. Germline values: CDR1 LGHDT, CDR2 YNNKEL (reference sequence). Here the CDR3 reads CASSQRWETQYF. In DNA, the CDR3 is TGTGCCAGCAGCCAACGTTGGGAGACCCAGTACTTC.

The V and J genes are TRBV15 and TRBJ2-7; D is ambiguous. The germline V gene encodes CDR1 LNHNV and CDR2 YYDKDF (reference sequence). CDR3 size: 13 residues. V lost 6 bases and J lost 7, with 16 bases in between. CDR3 residues: CATSASREVEQYF. CDR3 nucleotides: TGTGCCACCAGTGCGAGCAGAGAGGTAGAGCAGTACTTC.

The CDR3 is CSARRALEDTIYF. The CDR3 DNA reads TGCAGTGCTAGAAGGGCCTTGGAAGACACCATATATTTT. The chain links TRBV20-1 to TRBJ1-3, with D unclear. CDR1 and CDR2 (germline): DFQATT, SNEGSKA (reference sequence). V was cut by 2 bases and J by 8 bases, with 13 bases left in between. This CDR3 is built from 13 residues.

The V gene is TRBV24-1, the J gene TRBJ2-3, with TRBD2 matching 11 bases. The ends lost 7 bases at V and 4 bases at J; junction bases unmatched: 9. Germline CDR1 KGHDR, CDR2 SFDVKD. The CDR3 runs 16 residues. The chain's CDR3 is CATSGLAGGSADTQYF. CDR3 nucleotide sequence: TGTGCCACCAGCGGCCTAGCGGGAGGAAGTGCAGATACGCAGTATTTT.

This clonotype was seen many times. This sequence joins TRBV11-1 and TRBJ2-7; 8 bases match TRBD2. The V gene's germline CDR1 is SGHAT and CDR2 FQDESV (reference sequence). With 1 base clipped from V and 2 bases from J, the junction kept 16 bases outside the gene matches. The CDR3 spans 19 residues. The CDR3 is CASSLVVGSGTRRPYEQYF. For the CDR3, the DNA is TGTGCCAGCAGCTTAGTGGTAGGTAGCGGGACAAGACGCCCCTACGAGCAGTACTTC.

This clonotype was detected many times. The chain has TRBV5-1 and TRBJ2-2, with TRBD2 matching 8 bases. The CDR3 length is 15 residues. CDR1 is SGHRS and CDR2 is YFSETQ in the germline V gene. The trim removed 2 bases at V and 1 base at J, leaving 1 base unmatched. The CDR3 nucleotides are TGCGCCAGCAGCTTAGCGGGAGAGAACACCGGGGAGCTGTTTTTT. Amino acid sequence: CASSLAGENTGELFF.